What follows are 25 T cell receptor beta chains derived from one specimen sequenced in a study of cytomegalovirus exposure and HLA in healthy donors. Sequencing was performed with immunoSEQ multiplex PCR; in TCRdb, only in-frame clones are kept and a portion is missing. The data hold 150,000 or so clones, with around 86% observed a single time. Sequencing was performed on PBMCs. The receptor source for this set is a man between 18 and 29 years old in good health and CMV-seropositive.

The CDR3 nucleotides are TGCGCCAGCAGCCTGACTGGCAATCAGCCCCAGCATTTT. It codes for CASSLTGNQPQHF. This chain joins TRBV5-1 and TRBJ1-5; the D is unclear. In germline, CDR1 is SGHRS, CDR2 YFSETQ. CDR3 length: 13 amino acids. V was cut by 4 bases and J by 2 bases, with 7 bases left in between.

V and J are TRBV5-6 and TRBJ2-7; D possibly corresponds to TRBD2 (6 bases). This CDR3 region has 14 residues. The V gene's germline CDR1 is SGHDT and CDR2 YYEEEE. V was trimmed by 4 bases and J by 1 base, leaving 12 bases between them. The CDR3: CASSPGVGSYEQYF. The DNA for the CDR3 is TGTGCCAGCAGCCCGGGGGTGGGTTCCTACGAGCAGTACTTC.

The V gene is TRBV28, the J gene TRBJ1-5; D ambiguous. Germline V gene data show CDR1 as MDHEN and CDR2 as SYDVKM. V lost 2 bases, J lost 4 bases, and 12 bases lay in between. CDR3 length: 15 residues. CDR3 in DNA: TGTGCCAGCAGTTTACTCACAGCCGGTAATCAGCCCCAGCATTTT. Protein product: CASSLLTAGNQPQHF.

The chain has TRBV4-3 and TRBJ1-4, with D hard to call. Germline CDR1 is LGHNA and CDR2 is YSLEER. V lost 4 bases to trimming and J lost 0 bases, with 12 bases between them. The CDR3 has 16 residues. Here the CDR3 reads CASSPTRSATNEKLFF. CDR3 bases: TGCGCCAGCAGCCCAACTCGAAGTGCAACTAATGAAAAACTGTTTTTT.

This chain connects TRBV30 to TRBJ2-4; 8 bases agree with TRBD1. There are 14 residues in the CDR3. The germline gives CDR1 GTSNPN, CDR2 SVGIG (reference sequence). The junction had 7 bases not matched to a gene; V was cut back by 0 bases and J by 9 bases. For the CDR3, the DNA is TGTGCCTGGAGTGTGGGACAGGCGAGCGGCATTCAGTACTTC. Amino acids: CAWSVGQASGIQYF.

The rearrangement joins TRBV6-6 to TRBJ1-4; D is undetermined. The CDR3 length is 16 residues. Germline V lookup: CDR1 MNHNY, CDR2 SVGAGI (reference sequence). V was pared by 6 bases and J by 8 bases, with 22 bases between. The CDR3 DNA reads TGTGCCAGCAGCCCCGCCCCCCGGGTGGGTAGCGAAAAACTGTTTTTT. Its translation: CASSPAPRVGSEKLFF.

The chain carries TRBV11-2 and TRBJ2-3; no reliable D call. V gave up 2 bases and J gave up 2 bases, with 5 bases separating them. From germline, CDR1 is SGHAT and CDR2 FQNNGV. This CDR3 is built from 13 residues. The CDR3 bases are TGTGCCAGCAGCTTATATTACACAGATACGCAGTATTTT. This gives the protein CASSLYYTDTQYF.

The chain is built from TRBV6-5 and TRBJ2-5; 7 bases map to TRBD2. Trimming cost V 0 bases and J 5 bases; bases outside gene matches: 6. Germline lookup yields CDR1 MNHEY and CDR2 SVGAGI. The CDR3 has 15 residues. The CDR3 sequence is CASSYSGGSVETQYF. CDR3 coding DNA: TGTGCCAGCAGTTACTCGGGGGGGAGCGTGGAGACCCAGTACTTC.

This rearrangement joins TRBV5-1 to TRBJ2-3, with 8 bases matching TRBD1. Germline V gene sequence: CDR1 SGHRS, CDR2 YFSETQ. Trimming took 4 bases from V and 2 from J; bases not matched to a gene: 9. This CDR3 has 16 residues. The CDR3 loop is CASSLGTGWTTDTQYF. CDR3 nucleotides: TGCGCCAGCAGCCTAGGGACAGGCTGGACCACAGATACGCAGTATTTT. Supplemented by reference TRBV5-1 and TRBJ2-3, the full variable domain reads KAGVTQTPRYLIKTRGQQVTLSCSPISGHRSVSWYQQTPGQGLQFLFEYFSETQRNKGNFPGRFSGRQFSNSRSEMNVSTLELGDSALYLCASSLGTGWTTDTQYFGPGTRLTVL.

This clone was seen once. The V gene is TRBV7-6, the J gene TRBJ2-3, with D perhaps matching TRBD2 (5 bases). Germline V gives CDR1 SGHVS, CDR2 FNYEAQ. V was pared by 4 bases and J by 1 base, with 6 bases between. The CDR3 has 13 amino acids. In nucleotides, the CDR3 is TGTGCCAGCAGCTCCGGGGGCACAGATACGCAGTATTTT. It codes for CASSSGGTDTQYF. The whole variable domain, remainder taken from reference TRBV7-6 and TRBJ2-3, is GAGVSQSPRYKVTKRGQDVALRCDPISGHVSLYWYRQALGQGPEFLTYFNYEAQQDKSGLPNDRFSAERPEGSISTLTIQRTEQRDSAMYRCASSSGGTDTQYFGPGTRLTVL.

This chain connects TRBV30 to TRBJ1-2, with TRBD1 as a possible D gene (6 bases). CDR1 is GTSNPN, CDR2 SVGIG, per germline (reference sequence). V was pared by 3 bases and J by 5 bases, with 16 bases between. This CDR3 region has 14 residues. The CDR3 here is CAWSSQGGLYGYTF. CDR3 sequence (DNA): TGTGCCTGGAGCTCACAGGGTGGTCTGTATGGCTACACCTTC.

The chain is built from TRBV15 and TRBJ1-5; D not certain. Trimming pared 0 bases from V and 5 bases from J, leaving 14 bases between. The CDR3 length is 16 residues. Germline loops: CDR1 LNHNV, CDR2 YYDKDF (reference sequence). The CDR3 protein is CATSRDPRVSDQPQHF. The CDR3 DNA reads TGTGCCACCAGCAGAGATCCCCGGGTGAGTGATCAGCCCCAGCATTTT.

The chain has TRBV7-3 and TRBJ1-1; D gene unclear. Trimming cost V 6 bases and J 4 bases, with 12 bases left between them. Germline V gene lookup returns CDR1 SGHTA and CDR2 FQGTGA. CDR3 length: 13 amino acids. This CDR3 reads CASSSGYGTEAFF. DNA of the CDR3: TGTGCCAGCAGTTCGGGGTATGGCACTGAAGCTTTCTTT. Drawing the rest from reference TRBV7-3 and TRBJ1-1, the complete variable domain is GAGVSQTPSNKVTEKGKYVELRCDPISGHTALYWYRQSLGQGPEFLIYFQGTGAADDSGLPNDRFFAVRPEGSVSTLKIQRTERGDSAVYLCASSSGYGTEAFFGQGTRLTVV.

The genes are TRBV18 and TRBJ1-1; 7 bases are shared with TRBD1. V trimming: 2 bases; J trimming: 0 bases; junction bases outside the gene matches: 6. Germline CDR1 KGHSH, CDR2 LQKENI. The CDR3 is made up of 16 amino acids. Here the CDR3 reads CASSPSGTDMNTEAFF. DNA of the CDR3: TGTGCCAGCTCACCATCCGGGACAGATATGAACACTGAAGCTTTCTTT.

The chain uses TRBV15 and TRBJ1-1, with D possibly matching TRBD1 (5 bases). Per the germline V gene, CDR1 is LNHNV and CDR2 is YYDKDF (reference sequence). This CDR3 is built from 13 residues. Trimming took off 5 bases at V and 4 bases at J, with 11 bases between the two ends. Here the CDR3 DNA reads TGTGCCACCAGCGGGAGGGGTTCCACTGAAGCTTTCTTT. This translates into CATSGRGSTEAFF. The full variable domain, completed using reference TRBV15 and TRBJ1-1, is DAMVIQNPRYQVTQFGKPVTLSCSQTLNHNVMYWYQQKSSQAPKLLFHYYDKDFNNEADTPDNFQSRRPNTSFCFLDIRSPGLGDTAMYLCATSGRGSTEAFFGQGTRLTVV.

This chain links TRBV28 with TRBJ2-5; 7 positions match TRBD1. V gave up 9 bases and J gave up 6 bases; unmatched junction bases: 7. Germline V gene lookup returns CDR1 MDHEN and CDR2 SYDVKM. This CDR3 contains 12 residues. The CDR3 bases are TGTGCCAGTTGCCTGGACAGGAAGACCCAGTACTTC. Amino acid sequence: CASCLDRKTQYF.

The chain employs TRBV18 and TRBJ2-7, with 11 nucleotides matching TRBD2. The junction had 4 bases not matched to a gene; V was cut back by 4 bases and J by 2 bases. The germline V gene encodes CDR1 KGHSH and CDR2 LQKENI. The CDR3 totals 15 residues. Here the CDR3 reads CASSRTSGGAYEQYF. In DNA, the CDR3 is TGTGCCAGCTCACGTACTAGCGGGGGCGCCTACGAGCAGTACTTC.

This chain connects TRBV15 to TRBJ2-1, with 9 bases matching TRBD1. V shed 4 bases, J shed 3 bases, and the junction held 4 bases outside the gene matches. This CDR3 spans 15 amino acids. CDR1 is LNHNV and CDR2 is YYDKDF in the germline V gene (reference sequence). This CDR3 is CATSIRQGVYNEQFF. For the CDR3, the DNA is TGTGCCACCAGCATCCGACAGGGGGTCTACAATGAGCAGTTCTTC.

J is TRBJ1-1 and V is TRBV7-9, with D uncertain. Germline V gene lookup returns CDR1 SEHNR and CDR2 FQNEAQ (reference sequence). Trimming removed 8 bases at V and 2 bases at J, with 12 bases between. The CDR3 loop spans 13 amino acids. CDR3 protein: CASAPTFNTEAFF. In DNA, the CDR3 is TGTGCCAGCGCCCCGACATTTAACACTGAAGCTTTCTTT.

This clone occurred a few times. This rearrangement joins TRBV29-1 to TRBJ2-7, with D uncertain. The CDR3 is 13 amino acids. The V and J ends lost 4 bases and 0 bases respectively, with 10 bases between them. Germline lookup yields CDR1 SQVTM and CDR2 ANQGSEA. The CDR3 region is CSVVTVSSYEQYF. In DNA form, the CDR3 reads TGCAGCGTTGTCACCGTGAGCTCCTACGAGCAGTACTTC.

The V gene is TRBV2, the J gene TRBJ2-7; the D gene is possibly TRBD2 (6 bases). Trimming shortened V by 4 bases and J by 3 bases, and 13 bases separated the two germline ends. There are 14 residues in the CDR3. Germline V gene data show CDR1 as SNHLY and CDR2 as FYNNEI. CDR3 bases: TGTGCCAGCAGTGTGGCGGCGGAGGGCTACGAGCAGTACTTC. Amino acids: CASSVAAEGYEQYF.

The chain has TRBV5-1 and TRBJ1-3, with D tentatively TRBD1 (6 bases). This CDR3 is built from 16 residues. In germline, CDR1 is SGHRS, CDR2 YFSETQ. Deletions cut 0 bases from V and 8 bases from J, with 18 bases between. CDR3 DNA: TGCGCCAGCAGCTTGGTTGGCAGGCCCTCAGGGGACACCATATATTTT. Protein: CASSLVGRPSGDTIYF.

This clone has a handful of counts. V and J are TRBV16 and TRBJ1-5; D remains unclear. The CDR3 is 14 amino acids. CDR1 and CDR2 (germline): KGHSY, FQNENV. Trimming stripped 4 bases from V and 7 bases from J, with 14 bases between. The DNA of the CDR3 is TGTGCCAGCAGCCTGCATAGGACGGGGCAGCCCCAGCATTTT. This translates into CASSLHRTGQPQHF.

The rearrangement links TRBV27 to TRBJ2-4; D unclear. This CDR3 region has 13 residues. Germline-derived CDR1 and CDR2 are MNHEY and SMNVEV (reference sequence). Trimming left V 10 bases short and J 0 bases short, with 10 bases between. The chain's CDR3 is CATPAVAKNIQYF. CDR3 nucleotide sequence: TGTGCCACCCCCGCGGTAGCCAAAAACATTCAGTACTTC.

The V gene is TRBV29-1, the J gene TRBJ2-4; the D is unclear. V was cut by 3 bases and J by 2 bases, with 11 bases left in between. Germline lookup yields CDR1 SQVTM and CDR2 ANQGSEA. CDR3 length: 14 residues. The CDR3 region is CSVEGEASKNIQYF. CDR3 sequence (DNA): TGCAGCGTTGAGGGTGAGGCCTCCAAAAACATTCAGTACTTC.